The rows below give T cell receptor beta chains drawn from one sample of a study of OX40 agonist ivuxolimab in advanced cancers. Libraries were prepared by immunoSEQ multiplex PCR; TCRdb keeps only in-frame clonotypes and omits some of them. Of around 14,000 clones in the sample, 70% to 75% are singletons; the top ten hold 32%. Sequencing was performed on CD4+ or CD8+ T cells sorted from blood, taken in a trial of the OX40 agonist ivuxolimab. The receptors derive from an adult with an advanced solid tumor such as melanoma, head and neck, liver or kidney cancer. Both conserved end residues are part of each CDR3. D genes are given only for firm matches. The listing skips clone size in some rows; elsewhere it reads once, few, many or a size class.

v_gene	d_gene	j_gene	abundance	CDR3aa	CDR3nt
TRBV6-1	.	TRBJ1-2	.	CASSEEGLAGYFGYTF	TGTGCCAGCAGTGAAGAAGGTTTGGCAGGTTATTTTGGCTACACCTTC
TRBV11-2	.	TRBJ1-3	.	CASSLGGVPSGNTIYF	TGTGCCAGCAGCTTAGGTGGGGTTCCCTCTGGAAACACCATATATTTT
TRBV7-8	.	TRBJ2-1	.	CASSLIRVYNEQFF	TGTGCCAGCAGCTTGATAAGGGTTTACAATGAGCAGTTCTTC
TRBV5-6	TRBD2	TRBJ2-1	once	CASSFHSLGLAGEHEQFF	TGTGCCAGCAGCTTCCATAGCTTAGGACTAGCGGGAGAGCATGAGCAGTTCTTC
TRBV6-4	TRBD1	TRBJ2-1	.	CASSEGQGPYNEQFF	TGTGCCAGCAGTGAGGGACAGGGCCCCTACAATGAGCAGTTCTTC
TRBV14	TRBD2	TRBJ2-5	once	CASSQVKREETQYF	TGTGCCAGCAGCCAAGTTAAGCGGGAGGAGACCCAGTACTTC
TRBV7-8	TRBD2	TRBJ2-7	.	CASSLVRGRTPEQYF	TGTGCCAGCAGCTTAGTTCGCGGGAGGACCCCCGAGCAGTACTTC
TRBV11-2	.	TRBJ1-1	.	CASSLNQGLNMEAFF	TGTGCCAGCAGCTTAAATCAAGGGCTTAACATGGAAGCTTTCTTT
TRBV6-5	.	TRBJ2-3	.	CASSYSTADTQYF	TGTGCCAGCAGTTACTCGACAGCAGATACGCAGTATTTT
TRBV6-4	TRBD2	TRBJ2-7	.	CASSDSRWEGREQYF	TGTGCCAGCAGTGACTCGCGGTGGGAGGGCCGCGAGCAGTACTTC
TRBV5-1	TRBD1	TRBJ1-1	.	CASSLAGQMNTEAFF	TGCGCCAGCAGCTTGGCGGGACAGATGAACACTGAAGCTTTCTTT
TRBV27	.	TRBJ1-1	few	CASSLSTGTEAFF	TGTGCCAGCAGTTTATCGACGGGAACTGAAGCTTTCTTT
TRBV9	TRBD2	TRBJ2-7	.	CASSVGGLAGYEQYF	TGTGCCAGCAGCGTAGGGGGACTAGCGGGTTACGAGCAGTACTTC
TRBV5-1	.	TRBJ2-1	.	CASSFLQGLNNEQFF	TGCGCCAGCAGCTTCCTACAGGGCTTAAACAATGAGCAGTTCTTC
TRBV11-2	.	TRBJ2-3	.	CASSLDPVKPVDTQYF	TGTGCCAGCAGCTTAGATCCGGTAAAGCCGGTAGATACGCAGTATTTT
TRBV4-3	.	TRBJ2-1	.	CASSQWLASGGQFF	TGCGCCAGCAGCCAATGGTTAGCGTCCGGGGGGCAGTTCTTC
TRBV7-2	TRBD2	TRBJ2-1	.	CASSLGLAVYNEQFF	TGTGCCAGCAGCTTAGGGCTAGCGGTCTACAATGAGCAGTTCTTC
TRBV11-3	.	TRBJ2-1	.	CASSRPVGVNEQFF	TGTGCCAGCAGCCGTCCCGTAGGAGTCAATGAGCAGTTCTTC
TRBV29-1	.	TRBJ2-7	.	CSVEEGSYEQYF	TGCAGCGTTGAAGAGGGTTCCTACGAGCAGTACTTC
TRBV4-3	.	TRBJ2-7	.	CASSQSRGSGEQYF	TGCGCCAGCAGCCAGTCCCGGGGGTCGGGGGAGCAGTACTTC
TRBV15	TRBD1	TRBJ1-5	medium-sized	CATSREAGGGNQPQHF	TGTGCCACCAGCAGAGAGGCAGGGGGCGGCAATCAGCCCCAGCATTTT
TRBV5-4	.	TRBJ2-7	.	CASSWGKGTNYEQYF	TGTGCCAGCAGCTGGGGAAAGGGTACAAATTACGAGCAGTACTTC
TRBV6-4	.	TRBJ2-7	.	CASSDFTGYISYEQYF	TGTGCCAGCAGTGATTTTACAGGGTACATTTCCTACGAGCAGTACTTC
TRBV30	TRBD1	TRBJ1-5	few	CAWSGLGQGNQPQHF	TGTGCCTGGAGTGGTCTGGGACAGGGAAATCAGCCCCAGCATTTT
TRBV27	TRBD1	TRBJ2-2	.	CASSTQVGGAETGELFF	TGTGCCAGCAGTACACAGGTAGGGGGCGCGGAGACCGGGGAGCTGTTTTTT
TRBV9	.	TRBJ1-2	.	CASLDAGKGYTF	TGTGCCAGTCTAGATGCAGGGAAAGGCTACACCTTC
TRBV11-2	.	TRBJ2-7	.	CASGPYEQYF	TGTGCCAGCGGACCCTACGAGCAGTACTTC
TRBV19	TRBD2	TRBJ2-3	.	CASSIAGGYTDTQYF	TGTGCCAGTAGTATAGCGGGAGGATACACAGATACGCAGTATTTT
TRBV11-1	.	TRBJ1-2	once	CASSDGLNGYTF	TGTGCCAGCAGTGACGGACTGAATGGCTACACCTTC
TRBV21-1	.	TRBJ1-1	.	CASSRHRPSMNTEAFF	TGTGCCAGCAGTCGACACCGCCCCTCCATGAACACTGAAGCTTTCTTT
TRBV4-3	.	TRBJ1-2	few	CASSQDRGSNYGYTF	TGCGCCAGCAGCCAAGACCGGGGTTCTAACTATGGCTACACCTTC
TRBV27	.	TRBJ2-1	.	CASSLGDSYNEQFF	TGTGCCAGCAGTTTGGGGGACTCCTACAATGAGCAGTTCTTC
TRBV9	.	TRBJ2-7	.	CASSVAGFGDEQYF	TGTGCCAGCAGCGTAGCGGGGTTCGGGGACGAGCAGTACTTC
TRBV19	TRBD1	TRBJ2-1	few	CASSRRTGYYNEQFF	TGTGCCAGTAGTAGACGGACAGGGTACTACAATGAGCAGTTCTTC
TRBV7-9	.	TRBJ1-1	.	CASSPGVIEAFF	TGTGCCAGCAGCCCAGGGGTTATTGAAGCTTTCTTT
TRBV7-2	.	TRBJ2-1	.	CASSSTVAEQFF	TGTGCCAGCAGCTCGACGGTGGCTGAGCAGTTCTTC
TRBV19	.	TRBJ2-7	medium-sized	CASSSRDLVWEQYF	TGTGCCAGTAGTAGCCGGGACTTGGTATGGGAGCAGTACTTC
TRBV27	TRBD1	TRBJ1-2	.	CASSSNTGGGGYTF	TGTGCCAGCAGTTCAAACACAGGGGGCGGTGGCTACACCTTC
TRBV11-2	TRBD1	TRBJ2-3	once	CASSLVGAGTGRDTQYF	TGTGCCAGCAGCTTAGTCGGGGCTGGGACAGGGAGGGATACGCAGTATTTT
TRBV5-1	TRBD2	TRBJ2-3	few	CASRFAGTSGIGTDTQYF	TGCGCCAGCAGGTTTGCTGGGACTAGCGGGATTGGCACAGATACGCAGTATTTT
TRBV19	.	TRBJ2-1	.	CASSISPGDEQFF	TGTGCCAGTAGTATATCCCCGGGCGATGAGCAGTTCTTC
TRBV9	TRBD1	TRBJ1-1	.	CASSALTGGSENTEAFF	TGTGCCAGCAGCGCCCTGACAGGGGGTTCCGAGAACACTGAAGCTTTCTTT
TRBV25-1	.	TRBJ2-3	.	CASSDQGGRDTQYF	TGTGCCAGCAGTGATCAGGGGGGTAGGGATACGCAGTATTTT